Following are 26 T cell receptor beta chains from one sample sequenced in a study of CD8+CD57+ T cells in acquired aplastic anemia. Patients chosen for sequencing had CD8+CD57+ cells that had expanded, as shown by flow cytometry. Genomic DNA served as template for TCR beta VDJ and CDR3 profiling. TCRdb fed the reads into MiXCR, producing one record per CDR3 protein. The sample has tens of thousands of distinct CDR3 sequences; less than 65% are singletons. Sequenced input: sorted CD4+, CD8+, or CD8+CD57+ T cells (not recorded which) from PBMCs. Receptor source: a human donor with aplastic anemia.

J is TRBJ1-5 and V is TRBV25-1; D is unresolved. Germline V CDR1 and CDR2: MGHDK, SYGVNS. V lost 1 base, J lost 0 bases, and 10 bases lay in between. This CDR3 comprises 16 residues. The chain's CDR3 is CASSESGRSSNQPQHF. DNA of the CDR3: TGTGCCAGCAGTGAATCTGGCAGGAGTAGCAATCAGCCCCAGCATTTT.

Concerning this clonotype: Germline is not matched at one junction end, which may reflect a read error. The rearrangement links TRBV19 to TRBJ1-2, with a possible D match to TRBD1 (5 bases). CDR3 length: 14 residues. The germline gives CDR1 LNHDA, CDR2 SQIVND (reference sequence). CDR3 nucleotides: TGTGCCAGTGGTATTGAGACAGCCAGCTATGGCTACACCTTC. Translation: CASGIETASYGYTF.

The chain uses TRBV28 and TRBJ1-2, with 10 bases identical to TRBD1. The CDR3 sequence is 14 residues long. The germline CDR1 and CDR2 sequences are MDHEN and SYDVKM. V dropped 2 bases and J dropped 4; count of bases not matched to a gene: 1. The CDR3 region has the DNA TGTGCCAGCAGTTTAAGACAGGGGGCCTATGGCTACACCTTC. Translated: CASSLRQGAYGYTF.

This clonotype was counted a few times. Here the CDR3 omits its conserved ending phenylalanine or tryptophan, so a read error is the likely source. The chain couples TRBV6-1 to TRBJ2-7; 7 nucleotides match TRBD1. Germline V gene data show CDR1 as MNHNS and CDR2 as SASEGT. With V trimmed by 6 bases and J by 0 bases, 14 bases remained unmatched. This CDR3 comprises 17 residues. In DNA, the CDR3 is TGTGCCAGCAGCCGAACGGTCGGGACAGACAGCTCCTACGAGCAGTACCTC. Translated: CASSRTVGTDSSYEQYL.

This clonotype showed up just once. The chain couples TRBV7-3 to TRBJ2-5, with D tentatively TRBD2 (5 bases). This CDR3 spans 13 amino acids. The germline gives CDR1 SGHTA, CDR2 FQGTGA. V dropped 6 bases and J dropped 4 bases, with 12 bases sitting between them. The CDR3 sequence is CASSQRGGETQYF. For the CDR3, the DNA is TGTGCCAGCAGTCAGAGAGGAGGAGAGACCCAGTACTTC.

The chain has TRBV25-1 and TRBJ1-6; a weak D match, TRBD1 (5 bases). The CDR3 extends over 15 amino acids. Trimming cost V 4 bases and J 9 bases, with 16 bases left between them. CDR1 and CDR2 from the germline V gene are MGHDK and SYGVNS. CDR3 residues: CASSAGVGVGSPLHF. The CDR3 DNA reads TGTGCCAGCAGTGCGGGTGTGGGGGTGGGTTCACCCCTCCACTTT.

This clonotype came up many times. CDR3 sequence reads: CASSARGGTAGELFF. CDR3 nucleotides: TGTGCCAGCAGCGCCAGGGGGGGTACGGCCGGGGAGCTGTTTTTT. The chain joins TRBV9 to TRBJ2-2; the D call may be TRBD1 or TRBD2 (7 bases each). The CDR3 runs 15 residues. The germline gives CDR1 SGDLS, CDR2 YYNGEE. V lost 3 bases and J lost 6, with 15 bases in between.

The chain has TRBV15 and TRBJ2-7; TRBD1 aligns across 7 bases. V shed 5 bases and J 5 bases; nucleotides not matched to a gene: 15. The CDR3 totals 16 residues. From germline, CDR1 is LNHNV and CDR2 YYDKDF (reference sequence). CDR3 nucleotides: TGTGCCACCAGCGGTCCTCTTAGGGGGCTATCGCACGAGCAGTACTTC. Protein sequence: CATSGPLRGLSHEQYF. Filled out from reference TRBV15 and TRBJ2-7, the complete variable domain reads DAMVIQNPRYQVTQFGKPVTLSCSQTLNHNVMYWYQQKSSQAPKLLFHYYDKDFNNEADTPDNFQSRRPNTSFCFLDIRSPGLGDTAMYLCATSGPLRGLSHEQYFGPGTRLTVT.

The chain uses TRBV4-2 and TRBJ1-6; TRBD1 matches at 9 bases. The germline V gene has CDR1 LGHNA and CDR2 YNFKEQ. With V trimmed by 1 base and J by 9 bases, 10 bases remained unmatched. The CDR3 covers 17 residues. The CDR3 region is CASSQGAGQGKISPLHF. Written as DNA, the CDR3 is TGTGCCAGCAGCCAAGGGGCAGGACAGGGGAAGATTTCACCCCTCCACTTT.

V gene TRBV7-2 combines with J gene TRBJ2-7; maybe TRBD2 (5 bases). Between the trimmed V and J ends, which lost 5 bases and 4 bases, there was a span of 9 bases. Germline assignment: CDR1 SGHTA and CDR2 FQGNSA. The CDR3 is 12 amino acids. The DNA of the CDR3 is TGTGCCAGCAGCCCCGAGGGATACGAGCAGTACTTC. It translates to CASSPEGYEQYF.

The chain is built from TRBV28 and TRBJ1-4; D uncertain. The CDR3 has 15 amino acids. V was pared by 8 bases and J by 6 bases, with 19 bases between. Germline assignment: CDR1 MDHEN and CDR2 SYDVKM. The DNA for the CDR3 is TGTGCCAGCTCGGCAGGTCGAGGGATGGATGAAAAACTGTTTTTT. This encodes CASSAGRGMDEKLFF.

CDR3 amino acids: CATSIRDSYNSPLHF. The CDR3 nucleotides read TGTGCCACCAGCATTCGGGACAGCTATAATTCACCCCTCCACTTT. The chain joins TRBV15 to TRBJ1-6; 7 bases match TRBD1. V dropped 4 bases and J dropped 3; count of bases not matched to a gene: 3. The CDR3 has 15 residues. Germline values: CDR1 LNHNV, CDR2 YYDKDF (reference sequence).

In nucleotides, the CDR3 is TGTGCCAGTACGTCGGAACAGAAGTTCTATGGCTACACCTTC. Protein: CASTSEQKFYGYTF. The chain uses TRBV19 and TRBJ1-2; D is unresolved. This CDR3 contains 14 residues. The germline V gene has CDR1 LNHDA and CDR2 SQIVND (reference sequence). The V and J ends lost 7 bases and 4 bases respectively, with 16 bases between them.

This clonotype appeared once. This chain's CDR3 is CASSSGQGATSYEQYF. As DNA, the CDR3 is TGTGCCAGCAGCTCGGGACAGGGGGCAACGAGCTACGAGCAGTACTTC. The chain carries TRBV7-6 and TRBJ2-7, with 12 nucleotides matching TRBD1. Germline V gene lookup returns CDR1 SGHVS and CDR2 FNYEAQ. The CDR3 totals 16 residues. The J segment lost 3 bases and the V segment lost 4 bases, leaving 7 bases of the junction unmatched.

V and J are TRBV5-6 and TRBJ1-1, with TRBD1 matching over 7 bases. V gave up 3 bases and J gave up 6 bases; unmatched junction bases: 8. Germline CDR1 reads SGHDT; CDR2 reads YYEEEE. This CDR3 is built from 14 residues. The chain's CDR3 is CASSSDRVVPEAFF. DNA for the CDR3: TGTGCCAGCAGCTCCGACAGGGTGGTACCTGAAGCTTTCTTT.

V and J are TRBV25-1 and TRBJ2-7; D unresolved. V lost 6 bases to trimming and J lost 7 bases, with 10 bases between them. The CDR3 length is 11 residues. Germline CDR1 MGHDK, CDR2 SYGVNS. The CDR3 protein is CASSLIREQYF. DNA of the CDR3: TGTGCCAGCAGCCTAATACGAGAGCAGTACTTC.

With regard to this clonotype: Since a much larger clone is just one base distant, this may be a read error. The chain has TRBV6-1 and TRBJ2-3, with 7 nucleotides matching TRBD1. Germline V gene sequence: CDR1 MNHNS, CDR2 SASEGT. This CDR3 has 17 residues. Trimming took 4 bases from V and 2 from J; bases not matched to a gene: 12. In DNA form, the CDR3 reads TGTGCCAGCAGTGGAGATTTAGTAGACAGGGTCACAGATACGCAGTATTTT. Translating it yields CASSGDLVDRVTDTQYF.

V and J are TRBV10-1 and TRBJ2-7, with D hard to call. The germline gives CDR1 WNHNN, CDR2 SYGVQD (reference sequence). Deletions cut 6 bases from V and 2 bases from J, with 11 bases between. The CDR3 consists of 13 residues. CDR3 sequence: CASRSTVAYEQYF. The CDR3 DNA is TGCGCCAGCAGGTCGACCGTAGCCTACGAGCAGTACTTC.

The chain recombines TRBV5-1 with TRBJ2-1; perhaps D is TRBD1 or TRBD2 (5 bases each). CDR3 length: 14 amino acids. CDR1 SGHRS and CDR2 YFSETQ come from the germline V gene. V lost 7 bases, J lost 6 bases, and 17 bases lay in between. The CDR3 loop reads CASRWDQPTNEQFF. In DNA form, the CDR3 reads TGCGCCAGCCGCTGGGACCAACCGACCAATGAGCAGTTCTTC. The full variable domain, rest sourced from reference TRBV5-1 and TRBJ2-1, is KAGVTQTPRYLIKTRGQQVTLSCSPISGHRSVSWYQQTPGQGLQFLFEYFSETQRNKGNFPGRFSGRQFSNSRSEMNVSTLELGDSALYLCASRWDQPTNEQFFGPGTRLTVL.

Worth noting for this clonotype: The junction does not match germline at one end; this may be a read error. The chain joins TRBV13 to TRBJ2-7, with D tentatively TRBD2 (6 bases). CDR1 is PRHDT, CDR2 FYEKMQ, per germline (reference sequence). The CDR3 has 12 residues. The CDR3 DNA reads as TGCGCCAGCAAGGGCGGGACCCACGAGCAGTACTTC. It encodes CASKGGTHEQYF.

This chain uses TRBV2 with TRBJ1-2, with 9 bases identical to TRBD1. Germline CDR1 and CDR2: SNHLY and FYNNEI. The CDR3 spans 14 residues. Trimming cost V 2 bases and J 7 bases; bases outside gene matches: 5. The DNA of the CDR3 is TGTGCCAGCAGTGAACGGACAGGGGTTGGTGGCTACACCTTC. As protein: CASSERTGVGGYTF. The full variable domain, rest sourced from reference TRBV2 and TRBJ1-2, is EPEVTQTPSHQVTQMGQEVILRCVPISNHLYFYWYRQILGQKVEFLVSFYNNEISEKSEIFDDQFSVERPDGSNFTLKIRSTKLEDSAMYFCASSERTGVGGYTFGSGTRLTVV.

This clonotype was recorded many times. The CDR3 DNA sequence: TGTGCCAGCATTTCCTCTGGAAACACCATATATTTT. Its protein is CASISSGNTIYF. The V and J genes are TRBV2 and TRBJ1-3; D gene ambiguous. The germline V and J ends were trimmed by 7 bases and 0 bases, with 4 bases remaining between them. The CDR3 consists of 12 residues. The germline V gene has CDR1 SNHLY and CDR2 FYNNEI.

The chain couples TRBV20-1 to TRBJ2-7, with D unresolved. This CDR3 is 13 amino acids long. The germline gives CDR1 DFQATT, CDR2 SNEGSKA (reference sequence). V lost 0 bases and J lost 2, with 8 bases in between. The DNA of the CDR3 is TGCAGTGCTAGAGACGACACTACCTACGAGCAGTACTTC. This gives the protein CSARDDTTYEQYF.

The gene calls are TRBV24-1 and TRBJ2-1; 12 nucleotides align to TRBD2. There are 13 residues in the CDR3. Germline V lookup: CDR1 KGHDR, CDR2 SFDVKD. V dropped 8 bases and J dropped 8; count of bases not matched to a gene: 3. The CDR3 here is CATKTSGGDEQFF. The CDR3 nucleotides are TGTGCCACCAAGACTAGCGGGGGAGATGAGCAGTTCTTC.

This clonotype was seen a handful of times. A much larger clone differs by one base, so this may be a read error. The J gene is TRBJ2-2, the V gene TRBV12-3 or TRBV12-4; D gene unclear. The CDR3 has 13 residues. Between the trimmed V and J ends, which lost 1 base and 6 bases, there was a span of 6 bases. Here the CDR3 reads CASSLGNAGELFF. CDR3 coding DNA: TGTGCCAGCAGTTTAGGAAACGCCGGGGAGCTGTTTTTT.

This clonotype appeared many times. The chain couples TRBV10-3 to TRBJ1-5; tentative D call: TRBD1 (6 bases). There are 15 residues in the CDR3. The V end lost 8 bases, the J end lost 2 bases, and 16 bases lay between the germline ends. Germline V CDR1 and CDR2: ENHRY, SYGVKD. The CDR3 DNA is TGTGCCATCCGTCCGGGGGGCAGTGGCAATCAGCCCCAGCATTTT. This sequence encodes CAIRPGGSGNQPQHF.